These 16 T cell receptor beta chains originate from one sample sequenced in a study of T-cell memory formation after mild COVID-19. MiXCR was run by TCRdb on the 5' RACE reads, yielding one entry per CDR3 protein. Counted here are almost 350,000 distinct CDR3 sequences, less than 25% occurring once; the ten biggest clones make up over 20%. Sequencing was carried out using PBMCs or a T cell subset sorted from them (not recorded which). The receptors derive from a man aged 18 to 35 who had mild COVID-19 (a few samples of this study predate the infection). Cell type and time point are not known.

This clonotype has a handful of counts. The chain uses TRBV20-1 and TRBJ1-1; TRBD1 is a possible D gene (6 bases). Germline-derived CDR1 and CDR2 are DFQATT and SNEGSKA (reference sequence). There are 14 residues in the CDR3. Trimming removed 4 bases from V and 3 bases from J, with 15 bases in between. This CDR3 reads CSAIAEGGDTEAFF. In nucleotides, the CDR3 is TGCAGTGCTATAGCAGAGGGGGGGGACACTGAAGCTTTCTTT.

This clonotype was picked up a small number of times. The chain couples TRBV11-2 to TRBJ1-6; D gene unclear. V was clipped by 5 bases and J by 10 bases, with 9 bases between them. Germline CDR1 is SGHAT and CDR2 is FQNNGV. The CDR3 length is 12 residues. The CDR3 loop is CASSSPISPLHF. CDR3 DNA sequence: TGTGCCAGCAGCAGCCCCATATCACCCCTCCACTTT.

In its sample, this clonotype was seen a few times. The rearrangement uses TRBV10-2 and TRBJ2-3; D unresolved. V was pared by 6 bases and J by 2 bases, with 9 bases between. The CDR3 spans 13 residues. Per germline, CDR1 WSHSY and CDR2 SAAADI. The CDR3 bases are TGCGCCAGCAGGATGGGGATCACAGATACGCAGTATTTT. It translates to CASRMGITDTQYF.

The chain is built from TRBV7-2 and TRBJ1-1, with D unresolved. The germline CDR1 and CDR2 sequences are SGHTA and FQGNSA. Trimming took off 6 bases at V and 2 bases at J, with 16 bases between the two ends. This CDR3 spans 15 amino acids. The CDR3 DNA is TGTGCCAGCAGTCGTGCACCGGGCGGTAACACTGAAGCTTTCTTT. Translating it yields CASSRAPGGNTEAFF.

This clonotype was picked up a small number of times. An end of the junction differs from the germline gene, which may be a read error. The V call is TRBV15, the J call TRBJ1-6; 10 nucleotides line up with TRBD1. The length of the CDR3 is 16 residues. Germline-derived CDR1 and CDR2 are LNHNV and YYDKDF (reference sequence). The CDR3 sequence: CATSSPGQGYSSPLHF. CDR3 in DNA: TGTGCCACCAGCAGTCCGGGACAGGGGTATAGTTCACCCCTCCACTTT. Supplemented by reference TRBV15 and TRBJ1-6, the full variable domain reads DAMVIQNPRYQVTQFGKPVTLSCSQTLNHNVMYWYQQKSSQAPKLLFHYYDKDFNNEADTPDNFQSRRPNTSFCFLDIRSPGLGDTAMYLCATSSPGQGYSSPLHFGNGTRLTVT.

Concerning this clonotype itself: Relative to the germline gene, one junction end is altered; a read error may explain this. V usage is TRBV7-7 and J usage is TRBJ2-1, with D possibly being TRBD2 (7 bases). This CDR3 region has 14 residues. In germline, CDR1 is SSHAT, CDR2 FNYEAQ (reference sequence). CDR3 protein: CASSYGPGEGEQFF. In DNA form, the CDR3 reads TGTGCTAGCAGCTACGGACCAGGGGAGGGTGAGCAGTTCTTC.

The V call is TRBV7-9, the J call TRBJ1-4; no definite D call. The V gene's germline CDR1 is SEHNR and CDR2 FQNEAQ (reference sequence). Trimming took 5 bases from V and 0 from J, leaving 10 bases between them. This CDR3 is 15 amino acids long. The CDR3 sequence: CASSPRRATNEKLFF. CDR3 DNA: TGTGCCAGCAGCCCAAGGCGGGCAACTAATGAAAAACTGTTTTTT.

The chain links TRBV10-3 to TRBJ2-1, with D maybe TRBD1 (5 bases). Germline V gene data show CDR1 as ENHRY and CDR2 as SYGVKD. The CDR3 extends over 16 amino acids. V was trimmed by 0 bases and J by 4 bases, leaving 13 bases between them. In DNA, the CDR3 is TGTGCCATCAGTGAGTCCGGTGGGGCCGTATACAATGAGCAGTTCTTC. As protein: CAISESGGAVYNEQFF.

This chain uses TRBV7-8 with TRBJ2-7; D perhaps matches TRBD2 (6 bases). This CDR3 contains 13 residues. The V and J ends lost 0 bases and 6 bases respectively, with 9 bases between them. The germline gives CDR1 SGHVS, CDR2 FQNEAQ. CDR3 bases: TGTGCCAGCAGCTTAGCAGTGGGGGGCGAGCAGTACTTC. Translated, it gives CASSLAVGGEQYF. Variable domain in full (rest from reference TRBV7-8 and TRBJ2-7): GAGVSQSPRYKVAKRGQDVALRCDPISGHVSLFWYQQALGQGPEFLTYFQNEAQLDKSGLPSDRFFAERPEGSVSTLKIQRTQQEDSAVYLCASSLAVGGEQYFGPGTRLTVT.

Only a few counts were recorded for this clonotype. The genes are TRBV5-1 and TRBJ2-4; D uncertain. V lost 4 bases to trimming and J lost 0 bases, with 11 bases between them. This CDR3 spans 15 amino acids. Germline values: CDR1 SGHRS, CDR2 YFSETQ. This chain's CDR3 is CASSPRPLAKNIQYF. As DNA, the CDR3 is TGCGCCAGCAGCCCCAGGCCCCTAGCCAAAAACATTCAGTACTTC.

Ten or more counts support this clonotype. As DNA, the CDR3 is TGTGCCAGCAGTTACTCGATCCAGTTGGACAGCCCGTACAATGAGCAGTTCTTC. It encodes CASSYSIQLDSPYNEQFF. V gene TRBV6-6 combines with J gene TRBJ2-1; tentative D call: TRBD1 (6 bases). The CDR3 covers 18 residues. CDR1 MNHNY and CDR2 SVGAGI come from the germline V gene (reference sequence). V gave up 0 bases and J gave up 4 bases, with 19 bases separating them.

The chain couples TRBV4-3 to TRBJ1-2; D is unresolved. The germline V and J ends were trimmed by 2 bases and 3 bases, with 7 bases remaining between them. Per the germline V gene, CDR1 is LGHNA and CDR2 is YSLEER. This CDR3 spans 13 amino acids. Here the CDR3 reads CASSQSADYGYTF. Written as DNA, the CDR3 is TGCGCCAGCAGCCAATCCGCGGACTATGGCTACACCTTC.

This clonotype was recorded a few times. CDR3: CASSDGGARQEQYV. CDR3 coding DNA: TGTGCCAGCAGTGATGGGGGGGCGAGGCAAGAGCAGTACGTC. This sequence joins TRBV6-2 or TRBV6-3 and TRBJ2-7; a weak D match, TRBD2 (7 bases). CDR3 length: 14 residues. Trimming pared 5 bases from V and 7 bases from J, leaving 18 bases between. Germline V gene lookup returns CDR1 MNHEY and CDR2 SVGEGT.

This clonotype has only a few counts. The chain uses TRBV5-5 and TRBJ2-1, with 9 nucleotides matching TRBD1. Trimming removed 2 bases from V and 7 bases from J; junction bases left unmatched: 4. The CDR3 contains 14 residues. Per the germline V gene, CDR1 is SGHKS and CDR2 is YYEKEE (reference sequence). The CDR3 sequence is CASSFGQGRNEQFF. The CDR3 nucleotides read TGTGCCAGCAGCTTCGGACAGGGGAGGAATGAGCAGTTCTTC. Drawing the rest from reference TRBV5-5 and TRBJ2-1, the complete variable domain is DAGVTQSPTHLIKTRGQQVTLRCSPISGHKSVSWYQQVLGQGPQFIFQYYEKEERGRGNFPDRFSARQFPNYSSELNVNALLLGDSALYLCASSFGQGRNEQFFGPGTRLTVL.

Only a few counts were recorded for this clonotype. CDR3 in DNA: TGCGCCAGCAGCTTTGGTTCAGGATTCACAGATACGCAGTATTTT. Translating it yields CASSFGSGFTDTQYF. The chain carries TRBV5-1 and TRBJ2-3; no definite D call. Trimming stripped 2 bases from V and 2 bases from J, with 12 bases between. CDR1 SGHRS and CDR2 YFSETQ come from the germline V gene. The CDR3 has 15 amino acids. Full variable domain (missing parts from reference TRBV5-1 and TRBJ2-3): KAGVTQTPRYLIKTRGQQVTLSCSPISGHRSVSWYQQTPGQGLQFLFEYFSETQRNKGNFPGRFSGRQFSNSRSEMNVSTLELGDSALYLCASSFGSGFTDTQYFGPGTRLTVL.

V is TRBV7-2 and J is TRBJ2-3; the D is unclear. CDR1 SGHTA and CDR2 FQGNSA come from the germline V gene. The CDR3 has 16 amino acids. The germline V and J ends were trimmed by 5 bases and 4 bases, with 19 bases remaining between them. The DNA for the CDR3 is TGTGCCAGCAGCCCGGAACTACAAACCACATCAGATACGCAGTATTTT. Its translation: CASSPELQTTSDTQYF. Full variable domain (remainder filled in from reference TRBV7-2 and TRBJ2-3): GAGVSQSPSNKVTEKGKDVELRCDPISGHTALYWYRQSLGQGLEFLIYFQGNSAPDKSGLPSDRFSAERTGGSVSTLTIQRTQQEDSAVYLCASSPELQTTSDTQYFGPGTRLTVL.